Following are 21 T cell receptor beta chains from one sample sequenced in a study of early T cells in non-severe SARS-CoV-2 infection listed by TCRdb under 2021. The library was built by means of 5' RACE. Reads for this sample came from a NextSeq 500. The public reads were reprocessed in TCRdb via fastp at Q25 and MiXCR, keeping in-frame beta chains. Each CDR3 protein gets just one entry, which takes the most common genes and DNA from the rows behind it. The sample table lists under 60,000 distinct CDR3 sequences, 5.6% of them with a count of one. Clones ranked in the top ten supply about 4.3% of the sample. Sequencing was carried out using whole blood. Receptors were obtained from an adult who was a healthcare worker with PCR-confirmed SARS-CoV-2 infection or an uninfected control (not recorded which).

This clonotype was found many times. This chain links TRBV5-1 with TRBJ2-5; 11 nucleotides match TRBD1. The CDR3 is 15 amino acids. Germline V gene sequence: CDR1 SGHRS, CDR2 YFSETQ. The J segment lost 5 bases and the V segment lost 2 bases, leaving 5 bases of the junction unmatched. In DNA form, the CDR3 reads TGCGCCAGCAGCTTCGGACAGGGGGCTGAGGAGACCCAGTACTTC. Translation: CASSFGQGAEETQYF.

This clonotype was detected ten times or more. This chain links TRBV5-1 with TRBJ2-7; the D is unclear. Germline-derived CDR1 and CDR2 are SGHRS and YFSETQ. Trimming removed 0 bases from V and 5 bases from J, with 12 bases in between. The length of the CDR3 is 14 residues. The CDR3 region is CASSLATAANEQYF. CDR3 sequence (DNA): TGCGCCAGCAGCTTGGCGACCGCGGCGAACGAGCAGTACTTC.

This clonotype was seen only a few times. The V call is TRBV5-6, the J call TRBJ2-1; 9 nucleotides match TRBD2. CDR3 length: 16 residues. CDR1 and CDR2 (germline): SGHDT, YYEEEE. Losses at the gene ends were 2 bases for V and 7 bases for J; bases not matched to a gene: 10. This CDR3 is CASSFRGRAKVNEQFF. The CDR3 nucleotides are TGTGCCAGCAGCTTTCGCGGGAGGGCCAAGGTGAATGAGCAGTTCTTC.

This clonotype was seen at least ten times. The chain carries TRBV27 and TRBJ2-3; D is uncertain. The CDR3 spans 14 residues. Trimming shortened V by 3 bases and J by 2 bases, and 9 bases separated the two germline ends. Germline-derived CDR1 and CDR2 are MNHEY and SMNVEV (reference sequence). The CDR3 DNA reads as TGTGCCAGCAGTTTGTTCAGCACCACAGATACGCAGTATTTT. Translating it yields CASSLFSTTDTQYF.

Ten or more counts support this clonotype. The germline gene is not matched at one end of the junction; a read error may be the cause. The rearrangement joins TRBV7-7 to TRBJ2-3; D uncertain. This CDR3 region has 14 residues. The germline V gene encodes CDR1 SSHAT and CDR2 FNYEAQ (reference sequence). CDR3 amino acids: CASSHLGRTDTQYF. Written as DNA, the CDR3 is TGTGCTAGCAGTCACCTCGGACGCACAGATACGCAGTATTTT.

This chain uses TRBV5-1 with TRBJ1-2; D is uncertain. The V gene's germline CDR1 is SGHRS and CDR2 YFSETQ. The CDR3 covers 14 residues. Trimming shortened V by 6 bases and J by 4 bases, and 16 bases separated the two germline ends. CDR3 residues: CASNTITQSYGYTF. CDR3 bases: TGCGCCAGCAACACGATTACACAGTCCTATGGCTACACCTTC.

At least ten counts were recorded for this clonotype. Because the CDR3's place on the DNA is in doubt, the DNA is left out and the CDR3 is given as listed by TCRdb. CDR3 sequence: CASILGQGALRGYTF. The chain joins TRBV7-2 to TRBJ1-2; the listed D gene, TRBD1, was not tested against the DNA. The CDR3 length equals 15 residues, ends included. Germline-derived CDR1 and CDR2 are SGHTA and FQGNSA.

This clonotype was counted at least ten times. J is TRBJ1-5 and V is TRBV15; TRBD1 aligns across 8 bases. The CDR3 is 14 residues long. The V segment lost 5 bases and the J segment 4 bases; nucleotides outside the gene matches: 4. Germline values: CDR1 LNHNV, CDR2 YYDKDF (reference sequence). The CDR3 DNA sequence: TGTGCCACCAGCCTGCGACAGGGGAATCAGCCCCAGCATTTT. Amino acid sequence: CATSLRQGNQPQHF.

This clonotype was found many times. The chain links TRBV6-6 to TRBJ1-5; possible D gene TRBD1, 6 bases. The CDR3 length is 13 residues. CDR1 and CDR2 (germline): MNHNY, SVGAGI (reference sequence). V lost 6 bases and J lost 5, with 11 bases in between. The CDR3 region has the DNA TGTGCCAGCAGCCGGGGGCCTTATCAGCCCCAGCATTTT. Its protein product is CASSRGPYQPQHF.

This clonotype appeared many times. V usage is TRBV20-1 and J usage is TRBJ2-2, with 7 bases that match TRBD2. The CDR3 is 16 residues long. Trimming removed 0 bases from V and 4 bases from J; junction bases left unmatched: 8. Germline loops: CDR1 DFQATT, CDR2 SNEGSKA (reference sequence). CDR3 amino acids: CSARDWRGISTGELFF. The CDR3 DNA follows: TGCAGTGCTAGAGACTGGCGGGGGATAAGCACCGGGGAGCTGTTTTTT.

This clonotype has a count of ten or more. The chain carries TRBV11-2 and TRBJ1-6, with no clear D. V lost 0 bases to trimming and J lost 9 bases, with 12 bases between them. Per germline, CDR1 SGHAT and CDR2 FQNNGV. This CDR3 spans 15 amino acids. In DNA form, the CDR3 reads TGTGCCAGCAGCTTAGACCCCCTCCTAGGTTCACCCCTCCACTTT. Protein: CASSLDPLLGSPLHF.

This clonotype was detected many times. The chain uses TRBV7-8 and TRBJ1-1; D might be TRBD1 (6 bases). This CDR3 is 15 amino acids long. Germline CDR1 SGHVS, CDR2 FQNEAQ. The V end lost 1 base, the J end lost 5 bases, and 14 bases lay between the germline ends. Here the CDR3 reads CASSLGSTGRTEAFF. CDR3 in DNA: TGTGCCAGCAGCTTAGGTTCAACAGGGCGGACTGAAGCTTTCTTT.

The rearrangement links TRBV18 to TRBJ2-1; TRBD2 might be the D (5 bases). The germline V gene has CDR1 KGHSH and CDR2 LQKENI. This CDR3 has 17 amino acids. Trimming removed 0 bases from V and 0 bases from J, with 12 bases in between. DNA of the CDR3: TGTGCCAGCTCACCACCGATGGGAGAGAGCTCCTACAATGAGCAGTTCTTC. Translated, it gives CASSPPMGESSYNEQFF.

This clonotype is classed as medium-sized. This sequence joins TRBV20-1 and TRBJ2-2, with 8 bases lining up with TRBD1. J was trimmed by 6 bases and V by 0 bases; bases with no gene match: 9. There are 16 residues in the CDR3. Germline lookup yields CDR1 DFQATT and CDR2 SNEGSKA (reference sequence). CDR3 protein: CSARDLRGPGAGELFF. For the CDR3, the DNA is TGCAGTGCTAGAGATCTCAGGGGGCCCGGCGCCGGGGAGCTGTTTTTT.

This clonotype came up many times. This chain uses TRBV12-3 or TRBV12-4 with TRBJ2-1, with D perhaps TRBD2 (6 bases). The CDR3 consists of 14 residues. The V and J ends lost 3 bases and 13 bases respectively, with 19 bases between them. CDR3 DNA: TGTGCCAGCAGTTTTCTCGGGACTCCGTTGGGCCAGTTCTTC. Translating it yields CASSFLGTPLGQFF.

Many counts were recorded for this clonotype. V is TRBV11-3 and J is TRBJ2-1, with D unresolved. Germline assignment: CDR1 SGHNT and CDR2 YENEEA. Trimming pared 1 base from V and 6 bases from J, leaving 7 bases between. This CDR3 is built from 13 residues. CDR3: CASSLGPRNEQFF. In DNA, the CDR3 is TGTGCCAGCAGCTTAGGTCCTCGCAATGAGCAGTTCTTC.

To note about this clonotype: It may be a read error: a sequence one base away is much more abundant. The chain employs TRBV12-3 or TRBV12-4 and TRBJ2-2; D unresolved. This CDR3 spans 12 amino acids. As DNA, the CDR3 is TGTGCCAACAGTTTAAGCACCGGGGAGCTGTTTTTT. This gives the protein CANSLSTGELFF.

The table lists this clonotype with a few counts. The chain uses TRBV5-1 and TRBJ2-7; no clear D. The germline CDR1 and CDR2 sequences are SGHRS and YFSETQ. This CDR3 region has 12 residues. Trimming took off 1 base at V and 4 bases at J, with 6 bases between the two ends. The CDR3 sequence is CASSLSAYEQYF. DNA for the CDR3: TGCGCCAGCAGCTTGTCGGCTTACGAGCAGTACTTC. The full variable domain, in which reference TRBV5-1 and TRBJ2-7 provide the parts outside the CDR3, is KAGVTQTPRYLIKTRGQQVTLSCSPISGHRSVSWYQQTPGQGLQFLFEYFSETQRNKGNFPGRFSGRQFSNSRSEMNVSTLELGDSALYLCASSLSAYEQYFGPGTRLTVT.

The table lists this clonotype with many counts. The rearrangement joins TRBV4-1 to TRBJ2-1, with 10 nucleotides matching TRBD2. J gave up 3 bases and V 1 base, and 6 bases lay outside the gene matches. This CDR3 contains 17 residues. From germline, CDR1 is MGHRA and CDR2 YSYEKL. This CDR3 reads CASSQGLLAGDYNEQFF. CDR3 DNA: TGCGCCAGCAGCCAAGGGCTCCTAGCGGGAGACTACAATGAGCAGTTCTTC.

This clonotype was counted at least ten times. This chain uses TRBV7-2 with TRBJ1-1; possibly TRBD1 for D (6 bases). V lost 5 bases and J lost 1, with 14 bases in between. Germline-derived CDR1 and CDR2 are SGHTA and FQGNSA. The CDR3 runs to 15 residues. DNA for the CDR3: TGTGCCAGCAGCACGTGGGCAGGGGCGAACACTGAAGCTTTCTTT. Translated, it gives CASSTWAGANTEAFF.

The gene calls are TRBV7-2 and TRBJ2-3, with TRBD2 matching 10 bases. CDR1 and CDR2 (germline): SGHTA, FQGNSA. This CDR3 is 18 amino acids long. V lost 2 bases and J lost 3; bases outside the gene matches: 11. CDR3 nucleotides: TGTGCCAGCAGCTTAACGGGACTAGCGACATTTGGGACAGATACGCAGTATTTT. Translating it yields CASSLTGLATFGTDTQYF.